This T cell receptor beta chain was observed in a study of blood T cells in healthy people across ages. A second PCR, run for 7 to 11 cycles, used a sample-barcoded 5' primer plus a J-beta primer mix. TCRdb re-analysed the 5' RACE reads in MiXCR, keeping a single row per CDR3 protein. The sample includes around 1,500,000 distinct CDR3 sequences, around 42% seen only once; the top ten take roughly 7.7%. CDR3 length equals 13 residues. Germline V CDR1 and CDR2: MDHEN, SYDVKM. Total RNA, at least 5 micrograms per sample, came from PBMCs. This TCR derives from a young woman in good health. The sequenced sample was blood. The chain combines TRBV28 with TRBJ2-5, with D uncertain. Judging by the DNA end, TRBJ2-7 fits better; the J call may be wrong. CDR3 sequence reads: CASRFTADYEQYF. The CDR3 DNA reads TGTGCCAGCAGATTCACGGCAGACTACGAGCAGTACTTC.